This section outlines one T cell receptor (beta chain) sequence together with its context. The antigen remains unidentified. The CDR3 is made up of 18 amino acids. Trimming left V 2 bases short and J 0 bases short, with 13 bases between. Germline CDR1 reads KGHDR; CDR2 reads SFDVKD. This entry belongs to a study of CD8 T cells in ankylosing spondylitis. General study results and limits: Typical of ankylosing spondylitis blood, it appeared, was a TCR beta motif of 7 or 8 highly homologous variants. Earlier reports found some motif variants in synovial fluid and blood in reactive arthritis. There was reportedly significant enrichment of clones that were disease-linked in matched ankylosing spondylitis synovial fluid. Disease-linked clones were found to be CD8+ and relatively rare in peripheral blood.

TCRdb fed the 5' RACE reads into MiXCR, producing one record per CDR3 protein. The sample contains approximately 400,000 distinct CDR3 sequences, 15% to 20% of which appear only once. The specimen was blood, either unsorted or a sorted T cell fraction (not recorded which). The genes are TRBV24-1 and TRBJ2-6, with D hard to call. The sequence derives from a male donor with ankylosing spondylitis. In DNA, the CDR3 is TGTGCCACCAGTGATTCTGGGCGCCGAACCTCTGGGGCCAACGTCCTGACTTTC. Encoded protein: CATSDSGRRTSGANVLTF.